The entry below describes one T cell receptor beta chain. CDR3 size: 19 residues. CDR1 is SGHAT, CDR2 FQNNGV, per germline. The V segment lost 1 base and the J segment 0 bases; nucleotides outside the gene matches: 11. This entry belongs to a study of patients and donors after allogeneic stem cell transplantation. TCRdb itself ran the RT-PCR reads through MiXCR, one entry per CDR3 protein. The data contain about a million distinct CDR3 sequences, around 17% of them seen just once; the ten biggest clones take up roughly 6.4%. Sequenced material: blood, either unsorted or a sorted T cell fraction (not recorded which). This chain uses TRBV11-2 with TRBJ2-1; 8 bases align to TRBD2. This sequence was found in a human donor who was either an allogeneic HSCT recipient or a stem cell or donor lymphocyte infusion donor (not recorded which). It is not recorded whose cells these are; they may come from a transplant donor. DNA for the CDR3: TGTGCCAGCAGCTTAGGAACCTATGCTGGGACTAGCTCCTACAATGAGCAGTTCTTC. Amino acid sequence: CASSLGTYAGTSSYNEQFF.